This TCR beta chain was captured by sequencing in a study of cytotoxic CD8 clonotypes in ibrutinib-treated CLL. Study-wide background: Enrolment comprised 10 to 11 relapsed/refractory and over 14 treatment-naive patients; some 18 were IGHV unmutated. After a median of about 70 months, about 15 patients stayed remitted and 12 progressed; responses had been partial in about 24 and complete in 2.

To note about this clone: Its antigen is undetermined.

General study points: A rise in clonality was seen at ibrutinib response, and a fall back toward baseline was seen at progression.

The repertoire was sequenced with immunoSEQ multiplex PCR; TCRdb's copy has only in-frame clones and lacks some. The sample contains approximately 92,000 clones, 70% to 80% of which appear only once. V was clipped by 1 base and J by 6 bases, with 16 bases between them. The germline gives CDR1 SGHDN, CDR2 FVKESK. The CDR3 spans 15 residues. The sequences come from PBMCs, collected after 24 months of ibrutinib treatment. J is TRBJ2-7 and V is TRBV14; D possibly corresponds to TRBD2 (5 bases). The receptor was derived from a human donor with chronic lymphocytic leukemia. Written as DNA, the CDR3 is TGTGCCAGCAGCCAAGTGCTACTAGGTCGCGTCGAGCAGTACTTC. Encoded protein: CASSQVLLGRVEQYF.